Listed below are T cell receptor beta chains from one sample, sequenced in a study of type 1 and type 2 diabetes patients. TCRdb processed the multiplex PCR reads anew with MiXCR; each CDR3 protein has one entry. Of under 300,000 distinct CDR3 sequences in the sample, around 47% are singletons; the top ten hold approximately 15%. Sequencing was carried out using peripheral blood mononuclear cells (PBMCs). Receptors were obtained from a young man with type 2 diabetes. Each CDR3 is given with its conserved first and last residue. Each record gives: J gene, V gene, D gene, CDR3 protein. A D gene is named only where the DNA matches it firmly.

>TRBJ2-4|TRBV6-5|.
CASSYSSRGAKNIQYF
>TRBJ1-6|TRBV27|.
CASSLNRVMWPLHF
>TRBJ1-1|TRBV28|.
CASSLWTEAFF
>.|TRBV20-1|TRBD2
CSARTSESYEQYF
>TRBJ2-2|TRBV5-1|TRBD1
CASSSGQSTGELFF
>TRBJ2-2|TRBV10-1|.
CASSYELPGELFF
>TRBJ2-3|TRBV15|TRBD2
CATSRDLAGGVGTQYF
>TRBJ2-1|TRBV19|.
CASSITGGGNEQFF
>TRBJ2-3|TRBV28|TRBD2
CASNQLAGGPADTQYF
>TRBJ1-1|TRBV12-3/TRBV12-4|.
CASSFRAMNTEAFF
>TRBJ2-2|TRBV18|.
CASSPPSGVVTGELFF
>TRBJ1-6|TRBV12-3/TRBV12-4|TRBD1
CASSSRDRGLNSPLHF
>TRBJ2-7|TRBV14|.
CASSLAFSPYEQYF
>TRBJ2-1|TRBV19|TRBD1
CASSISGTGVSYNEQFF
>TRBJ2-7|TRBV7-9|.
CASSLAVGLYEQYF
>TRBJ1-5|TRBV7-8|.
CASSSIEGAYQPQHF
>TRBJ2-5|TRBV20-1|TRBD2
CSARTLAGGETQYF
>TRBJ1-5|TRBV19|.
CASSTDDGFQPQHF
>TRBJ1-2|TRBV12-3/TRBV12-4|.
CASNNRDGYTF
>TRBJ2-5|TRBV7-9|.
CASSSVASGGVGRTQQETQYF
>.|TRBV30|TRBD2
CACLYGLAVNEQFF
>TRBJ2-1|TRBV25-1|TRBD2
CASSWGEGEQFF
>TRBJ2-2|TRBV24-1|.
CATGGGTNTGELFF
>TRBJ2-7|TRBV5-1|.
CASSLGAGVLYEQYF
>TRBJ1-2|TRBV4-1|.
CASSQEKVSYGYTF
>TRBJ2-3|TRBV9|.
CASSVGGSAADTQYF
>TRBJ2-5|TRBV30|TRBD2
CAWTRTSGKETQYF
>TRBJ1-6|TRBV4-1|.
CASRSEEEVSSPLHF
>TRBJ2-3|TRBV5-1|TRBD1
CASSLEGTDTDTQYF
>TRBJ1-2|TRBV4-3|.
CASSQLDTSDYGYTF
>TRBJ1-1|TRBV19|.
CASSIGVPGEAFF
>TRBJ2-5|TRBV15|.
CATSRGSGRPAQETQYF
>TRBJ2-1|TRBV12-3/TRBV12-4|.
CASKIRDTYNEQFF
>TRBJ1-1|TRBV12-3/TRBV12-4|.
CAISEPTGGTEAFF
>TRBJ1-5|TRBV20-1|.
CSARRRGEGNQPQHF
>TRBJ1-4|TRBV15|.
CATSGRTVEKLFF
>TRBJ2-5|TRBV12-3/TRBV12-4|TRBD2
CASSLRLAGQEIQYF
>TRBJ2-2|TRBV7-8|.
CASSPTSGELFF
>TRBJ1-1|TRBV27|.
CASSFAGKNEAFF